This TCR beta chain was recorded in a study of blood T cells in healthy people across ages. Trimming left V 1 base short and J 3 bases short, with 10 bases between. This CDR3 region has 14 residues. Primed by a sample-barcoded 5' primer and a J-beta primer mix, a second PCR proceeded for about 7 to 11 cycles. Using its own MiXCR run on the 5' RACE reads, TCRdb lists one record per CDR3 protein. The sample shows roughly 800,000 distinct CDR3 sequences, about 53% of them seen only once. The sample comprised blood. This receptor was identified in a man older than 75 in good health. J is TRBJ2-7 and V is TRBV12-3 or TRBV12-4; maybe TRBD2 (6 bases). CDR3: CASSLVTRGYEQYF. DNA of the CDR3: TGTGCCAGCAGTTTAGTGACTAGAGGCTACGAGCAGTACTTC.